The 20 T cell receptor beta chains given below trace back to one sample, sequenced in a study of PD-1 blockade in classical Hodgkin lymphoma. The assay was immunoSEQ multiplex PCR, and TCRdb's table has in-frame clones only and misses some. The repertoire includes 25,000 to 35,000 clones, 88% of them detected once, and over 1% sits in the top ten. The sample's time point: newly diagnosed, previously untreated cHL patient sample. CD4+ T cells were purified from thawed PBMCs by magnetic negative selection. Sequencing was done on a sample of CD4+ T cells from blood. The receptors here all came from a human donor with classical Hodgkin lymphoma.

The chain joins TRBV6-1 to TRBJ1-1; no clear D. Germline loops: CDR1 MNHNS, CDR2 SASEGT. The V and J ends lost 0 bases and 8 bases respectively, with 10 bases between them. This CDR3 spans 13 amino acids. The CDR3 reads CASSEAPTREAFF. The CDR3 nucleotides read TGTGCCAGCAGTGAAGCACCAACGAGGGAAGCTTTCTTT.

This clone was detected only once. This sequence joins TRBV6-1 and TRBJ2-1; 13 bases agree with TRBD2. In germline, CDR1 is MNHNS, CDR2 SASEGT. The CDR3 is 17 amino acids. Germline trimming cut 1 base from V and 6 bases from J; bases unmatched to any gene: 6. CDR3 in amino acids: CASSEDQLAGGPNEQFF. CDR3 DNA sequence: TGTGCCAGCAGTGAAGACCAACTAGCGGGAGGGCCCAATGAGCAGTTCTTC.

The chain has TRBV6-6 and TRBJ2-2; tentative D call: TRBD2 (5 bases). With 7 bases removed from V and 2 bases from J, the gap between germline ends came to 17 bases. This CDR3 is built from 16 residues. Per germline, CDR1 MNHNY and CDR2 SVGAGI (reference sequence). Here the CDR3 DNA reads TGTGCCAGCACCTCAAACGTACGGGAAAACACCGGGGAGCTGTTTTTT. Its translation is CASTSNVRENTGELFF.

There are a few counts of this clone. For the CDR3, the DNA is TGTGCCAGCTCACCAACGGTTACATCGCTCACTGAAGCTTTCTTT. As protein: CASSPTVTSLTEAFF. The chain couples TRBV18 to TRBJ1-1; D ambiguous. The V gene lost 2 bases and the J gene lost 4 bases, with 14 bases spanning the gap. CDR1 and CDR2 from the germline V gene are KGHSH and LQKENI. The CDR3 runs to 15 residues.

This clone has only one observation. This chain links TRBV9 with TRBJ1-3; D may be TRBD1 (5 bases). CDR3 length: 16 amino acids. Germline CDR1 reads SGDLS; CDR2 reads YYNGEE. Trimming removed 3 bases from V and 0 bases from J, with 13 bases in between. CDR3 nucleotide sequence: TGTGCCAGCAGCGCGGAGGGACGGATCTCTGGAAACACCATATATTTT. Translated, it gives CASSAEGRISGNTIYF.

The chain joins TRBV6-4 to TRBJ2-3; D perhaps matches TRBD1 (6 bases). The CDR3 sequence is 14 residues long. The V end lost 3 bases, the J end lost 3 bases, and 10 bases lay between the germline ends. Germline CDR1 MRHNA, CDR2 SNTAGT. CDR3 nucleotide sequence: TGTGCCAGCAGTGAACAGGGTCAGACAGATACGCAGTATTTT. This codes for CASSEQGQTDTQYF.

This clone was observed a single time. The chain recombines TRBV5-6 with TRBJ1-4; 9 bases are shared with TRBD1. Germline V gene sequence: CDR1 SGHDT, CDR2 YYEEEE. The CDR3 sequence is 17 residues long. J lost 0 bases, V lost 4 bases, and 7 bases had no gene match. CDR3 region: CASSQGQGTATNEKLFF. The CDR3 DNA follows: TGTGCCAGCAGCCAAGGACAGGGGACGGCAACTAATGAAAAACTGTTTTTT.

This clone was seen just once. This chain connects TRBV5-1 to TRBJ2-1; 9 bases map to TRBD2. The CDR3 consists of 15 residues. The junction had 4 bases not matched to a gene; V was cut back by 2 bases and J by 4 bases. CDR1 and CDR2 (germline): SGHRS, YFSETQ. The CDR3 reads CASSFRLAGYNEQFF. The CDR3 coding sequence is TGCGCCAGCAGCTTTAGGCTAGCGGGATACAATGAGCAGTTCTTC. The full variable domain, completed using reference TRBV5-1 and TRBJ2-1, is KAGVTQTPRYLIKTRGQQVTLSCSPISGHRSVSWYQQTPGQGLQFLFEYFSETQRNKGNFPGRFSGRQFSNSRSEMNVSTLELGDSALYLCASSFRLAGYNEQFFGPGTRLTVL.

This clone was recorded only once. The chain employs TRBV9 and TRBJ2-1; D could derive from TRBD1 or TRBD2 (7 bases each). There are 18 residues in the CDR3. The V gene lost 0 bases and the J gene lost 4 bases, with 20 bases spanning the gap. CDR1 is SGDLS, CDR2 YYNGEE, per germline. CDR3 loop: CASSVAGYPGGVYNEQFF. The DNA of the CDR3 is TGTGCCAGCAGCGTAGCTGGTTATCCAGGGGGGGTTTACAATGAGCAGTTCTTC.

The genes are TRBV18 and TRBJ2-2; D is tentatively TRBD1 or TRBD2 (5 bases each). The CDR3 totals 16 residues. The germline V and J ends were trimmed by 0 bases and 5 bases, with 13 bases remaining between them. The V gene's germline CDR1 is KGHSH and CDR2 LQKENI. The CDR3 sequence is CASSPPGRAETGELFF. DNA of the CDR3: TGTGCCAGCTCACCACCGGGGCGGGCAGAAACCGGGGAGCTGTTTTTT.

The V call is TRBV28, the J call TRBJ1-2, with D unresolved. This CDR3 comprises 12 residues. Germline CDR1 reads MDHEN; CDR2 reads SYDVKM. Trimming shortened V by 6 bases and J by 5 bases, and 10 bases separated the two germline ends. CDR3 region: CASSLEIYGYTF. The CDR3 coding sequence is TGTGCCAGCAGCCTCGAAATATATGGCTACACCTTC.

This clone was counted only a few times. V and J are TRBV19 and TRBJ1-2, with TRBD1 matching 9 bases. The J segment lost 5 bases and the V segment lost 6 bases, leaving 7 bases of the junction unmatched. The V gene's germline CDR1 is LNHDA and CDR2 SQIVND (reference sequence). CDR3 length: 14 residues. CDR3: CASSRRDREYGYTF. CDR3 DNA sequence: TGTGCCAGTAGCCGTAGGGACAGGGAATATGGCTACACCTTC.

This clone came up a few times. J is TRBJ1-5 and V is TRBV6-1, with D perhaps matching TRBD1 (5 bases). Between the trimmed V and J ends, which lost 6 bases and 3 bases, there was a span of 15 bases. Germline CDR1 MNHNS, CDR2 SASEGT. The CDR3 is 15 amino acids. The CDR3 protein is CASSSMGGSNQPQHF. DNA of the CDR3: TGTGCCAGCAGCTCAATGGGGGGGTCCAATCAGCCCCAGCATTTT.

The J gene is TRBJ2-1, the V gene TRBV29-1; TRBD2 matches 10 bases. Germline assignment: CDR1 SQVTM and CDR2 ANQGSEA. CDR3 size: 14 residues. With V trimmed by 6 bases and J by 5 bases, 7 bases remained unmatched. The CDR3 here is CSVATSGINNEQFF. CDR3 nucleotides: TGCAGCGTAGCTACTAGCGGGATAAACAATGAGCAGTTCTTC.

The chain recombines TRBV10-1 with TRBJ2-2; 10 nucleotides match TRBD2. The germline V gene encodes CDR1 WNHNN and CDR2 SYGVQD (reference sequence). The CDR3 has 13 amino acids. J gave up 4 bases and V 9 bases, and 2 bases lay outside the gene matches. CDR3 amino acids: CARGLAPTGELFF. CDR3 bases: TGCGCCAGGGGACTAGCGCCCACCGGGGAGCTGTTTTTT.

The CDR3 sequence is CASSHRTSGSYEQYV. The CDR3 DNA follows: TGTGCCAGCAGCCATAGGACTAGCGGTAGCTACGAGCAGTACGTC. The V gene is TRBV2, the J gene TRBJ2-7, with 10 positions matching TRBD2. V gave up 6 bases and J gave up 3 bases; unmatched junction bases: 8. CDR1 is SNHLY, CDR2 FYNNEI, per germline. The CDR3 runs to 15 residues.

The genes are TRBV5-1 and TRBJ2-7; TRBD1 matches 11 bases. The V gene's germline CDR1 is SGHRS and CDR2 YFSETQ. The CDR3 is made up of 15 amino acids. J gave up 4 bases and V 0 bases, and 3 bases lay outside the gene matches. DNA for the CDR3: TGCGCCAGCAGCTTGGGCGGACAGGGGGCGTACGAGCAGTACTTC. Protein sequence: CASSLGGQGAYEQYF.

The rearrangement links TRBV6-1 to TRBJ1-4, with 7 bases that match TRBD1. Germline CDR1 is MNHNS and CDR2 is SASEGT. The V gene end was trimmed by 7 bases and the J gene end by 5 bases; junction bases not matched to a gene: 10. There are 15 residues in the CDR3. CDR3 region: CASTLRQGRNEKLFF. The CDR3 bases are TGTGCCAGCACCCTCCGACAGGGTAGAAATGAAAAACTGTTTTTT.

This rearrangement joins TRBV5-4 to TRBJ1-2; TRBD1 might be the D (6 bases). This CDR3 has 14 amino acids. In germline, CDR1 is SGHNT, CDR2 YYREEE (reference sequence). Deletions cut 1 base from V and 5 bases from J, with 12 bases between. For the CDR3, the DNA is TGTGCCAGCAGCTTGTCGGAGGGGGGGTATGGCTACACCTTC. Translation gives CASSLSEGGYGYTF.

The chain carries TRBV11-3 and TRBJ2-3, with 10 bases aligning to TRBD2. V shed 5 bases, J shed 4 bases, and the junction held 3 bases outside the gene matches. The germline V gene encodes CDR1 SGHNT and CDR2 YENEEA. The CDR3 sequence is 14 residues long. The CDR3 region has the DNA TGTGCCAGCAGCCCTGGGACTAGCGCAGATACGCAGTATTTT. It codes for CASSPGTSADTQYF.